This T cell receptor beta chain was captured in a study of T cells in Graves' hyperthyroidism and ophthalmopathy. General observations from the study: Ophthalmopathy was distinguished from stable hyperthyroidism by 13 V-J signatures. For ophthalmopathy, model prediction preceded onset by a median 6.5 months. The blood repertoire included most of the expanded thyroid clonotypes above 0.001.

It was RNA transcripts that yielded the amplified TCR beta CDR3 regions. TCR CDR3 underwent first-round RT-PCR with the HTBI primer set. TCRdb processed the multiplex PCR reads anew with MiXCR; each CDR3 protein has one entry. The sample consists of 400,000 to 450,000 distinct CDR3 sequences, about 15% of them appearing once. Based on clinical symptoms, serum thyroxine and TRAb, thyroid ultrasound and orbital computed tomography, diagnoses were reached. This clonotype was seen repeatedly, ten times or more. What it recognizes is unknown. The CDR3 has 15 residues. Losses at the gene ends were 5 bases for V and 6 bases for J; bases not matched to a gene: 9. Germline-derived CDR1 and CDR2 are KGHDR and SFDVKD.

The chain is built from TRBV24-1 and TRBJ2-3; 8 bases are shared with TRBD2. This clonotype was obtained from a man younger than 35 with Graves' ophthalmopathy. The specimen sequenced was blood. CDR3 in amino acids: CATSVGGGIGDTQYF. In nucleotides, the CDR3 is TGTGCCACCAGTGTTGGCGGGGGGATCGGGGATACGCAGTATTTT.